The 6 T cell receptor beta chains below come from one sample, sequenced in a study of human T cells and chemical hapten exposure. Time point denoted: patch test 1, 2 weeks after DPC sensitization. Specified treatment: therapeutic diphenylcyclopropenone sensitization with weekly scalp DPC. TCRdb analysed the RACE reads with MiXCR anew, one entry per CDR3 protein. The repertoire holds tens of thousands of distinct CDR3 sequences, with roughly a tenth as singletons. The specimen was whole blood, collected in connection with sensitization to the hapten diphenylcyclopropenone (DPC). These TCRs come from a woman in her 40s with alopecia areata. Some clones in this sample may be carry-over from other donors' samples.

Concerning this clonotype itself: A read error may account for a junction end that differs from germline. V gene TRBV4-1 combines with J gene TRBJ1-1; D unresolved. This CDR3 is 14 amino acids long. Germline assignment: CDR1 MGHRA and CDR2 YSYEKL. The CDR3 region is CVSSPESDYTEAFF. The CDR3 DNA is TGCGTCAGCAGCCCAGAATCCGATTACACTGAAGCTTTCTTT.

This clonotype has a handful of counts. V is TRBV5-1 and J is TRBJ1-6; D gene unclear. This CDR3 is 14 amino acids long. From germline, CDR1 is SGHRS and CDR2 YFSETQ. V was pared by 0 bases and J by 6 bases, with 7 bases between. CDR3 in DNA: TGCGCCAGCAGCTTGGGGGCAGCTAATTCACCCCTCCACTTT. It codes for CASSLGAANSPLHF.

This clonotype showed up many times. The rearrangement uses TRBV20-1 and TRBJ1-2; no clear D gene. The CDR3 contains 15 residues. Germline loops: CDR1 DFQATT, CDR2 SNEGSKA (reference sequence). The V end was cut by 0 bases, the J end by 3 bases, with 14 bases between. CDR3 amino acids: CSAREPLARHYGYTF. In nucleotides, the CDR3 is TGCAGTGCTAGAGAACCATTGGCAAGGCACTATGGCTACACCTTC.

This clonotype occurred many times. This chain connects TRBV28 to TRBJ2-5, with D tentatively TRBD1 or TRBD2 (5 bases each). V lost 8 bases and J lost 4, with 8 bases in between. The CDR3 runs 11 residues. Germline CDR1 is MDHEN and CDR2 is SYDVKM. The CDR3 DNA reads TGTGCCAGCGGGGGTCGAGAGACCCAGTACTTC. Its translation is CASGGRETQYF.

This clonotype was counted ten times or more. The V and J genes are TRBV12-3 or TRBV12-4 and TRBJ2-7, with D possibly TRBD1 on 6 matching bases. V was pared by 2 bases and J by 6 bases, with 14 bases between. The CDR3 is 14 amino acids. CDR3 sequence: CASSLRQALSEQYF. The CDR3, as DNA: TGTGCCAGCAGTTTAAGACAGGCACTTTCCGAGCAGTACTTC.

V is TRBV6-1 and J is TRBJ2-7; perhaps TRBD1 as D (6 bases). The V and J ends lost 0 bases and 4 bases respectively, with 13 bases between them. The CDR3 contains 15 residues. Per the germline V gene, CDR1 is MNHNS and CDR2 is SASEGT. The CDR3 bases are TGTGCCAGCAGTGAAGCTGGACAGTGGGTGTACGAGCAGTACTTC. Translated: CASSEAGQWVYEQYF.